The next 27 T cell receptor beta chains were all read from a single sample in a study of shared clonotypes between healthy human individuals. TCRdb's copy holds only in-frame clones and misses some; the assay was immunoSEQ multiplex PCR. The repertoire holds some 1,400,000 clones, with 96% as singletons. The sample taken for sequencing was naive CD4+ T cells sorted from blood. Subset: CD45RA+ positively selected. The receptors come from a man aged 25 to 40 in good health.

This chain connects TRBV11-2 to TRBJ2-7; D is unclear. V was clipped by 4 bases and J by 4 bases, with 11 bases between them. This CDR3 contains 13 residues. Germline CDR1 SGHAT, CDR2 FQNNGV. The CDR3 DNA reads TGTGCCAGCAGCTCTTTATCTGGATACGAGCAGTACTTC. Translation gives CASSSLSGYEQYF.

About this clone: The sample carries other DNA sequences with the same CDR3. The V call is TRBV5-1, the J call TRBJ2-3; a weak D match, TRBD2 (5 bases). Per the germline V gene, CDR1 is SGHRS and CDR2 is YFSETQ. The CDR3 runs 15 residues. The germline V and J ends were trimmed by 0 bases and 3 bases, with 11 bases remaining between them. The CDR3 bases are TGCGCCAGCAGCTTGGCGGGGAGTAGGACAGATACGCAGTATTTT. It translates to CASSLAGSRTDTQYF.

The rearrangement joins TRBV7-8 to TRBJ2-5; D not certain. CDR1 and CDR2 (germline): SGHVS, FQNEAQ. The CDR3 spans 15 residues. Trimming took off 2 bases at V and 2 bases at J, with 12 bases between the two ends. CDR3 sequence reads: CASSLSLELQETQYF. CDR3 bases: TGTGCCAGCAGCTTAAGTCTGGAGTTACAAGAGACCCAGTACTTC.

CDR3 amino acids: CASSATGGGGELFF. The CDR3 nucleotides read TGTGCCAGCAGCGCCACAGGGGGTGGCGGGGAGCTGTTTTTT. The chain employs TRBV7-3 and TRBJ2-2; TRBD1 agrees at 8 bases. CDR1 is SGHTA, CDR2 FQGTGA, per germline. There are 14 residues in the CDR3. The junction had 6 bases not matched to a gene; V was cut back by 5 bases and J by 7 bases.

The chain employs TRBV6-5 and TRBJ2-2; 10 bases fit TRBD1. Germline V lookup: CDR1 MNHEY, CDR2 SVGAGI. J gave up 3 bases and V 0 bases, and 1 base lay outside the gene matches. The CDR3 spans 16 residues. Here the CDR3 reads CASSYSTGGYTGELFF. The CDR3 DNA is TGTGCCAGCAGTTACTCGACAGGGGGCTACACCGGGGAGCTGTTTTTT.

The DNA for the CDR3 is TGTGCCAGCAGTGGAGGACAAACTAGCACAGATACGCAGTATTTT. Its translation: CASSGGQTSTDTQYF. The V call is TRBV27, the J call TRBJ2-3; D may be TRBD1 or TRBD2 (5 bases each). Trimming took off 5 bases at V and 0 bases at J, with 12 bases between the two ends. Germline CDR1 is MNHEY and CDR2 is SMNVEV (reference sequence). This CDR3 has 15 residues.

This chain uses TRBV28 with TRBJ1-5; D ambiguous. The V end was cut by 5 bases, the J end by 15 bases, with 17 bases between. The CDR3 sequence is 12 residues long. CDR1 MDHEN and CDR2 SYDVKM come from the germline V gene. The CDR3 is CASSGLERRGHF. CDR3 sequence (DNA): TGTGCCAGCAGTGGACTTGAGAGACGGGGGCATTTT.

The chain couples TRBV11-2 to TRBJ2-1; possibly TRBD2 for D (6 bases). Germline values: CDR1 SGHAT, CDR2 FQNNGV. Trimming shortened V by 4 bases and J by 8 bases, and 18 bases separated the two germline ends. The CDR3 runs 15 residues. The chain's CDR3 is CASSSVTGRGDEQFF. CDR3 sequence (DNA): TGTGCCAGCAGCTCGGTCACGGGGCGGGGCGATGAGCAGTTCTTC. The whole variable domain, remainder taken from reference TRBV11-2 and TRBJ2-1, is EAGVAQSPRYKIIEKRQSVAFWCNPISGHATLYWYQQILGQGPKLLIQFQNNGVVDDSQLPKDRFSAERLKGVDSTLKIQPAKLEDSAVYLCASSSVTGRGDEQFFGPGTRLTVL.

This rearrangement joins TRBV19 to TRBJ1-5, with 7 nucleotides matching TRBD1. With V trimmed by 1 base and J by 4 bases, 10 bases remained unmatched. The germline CDR1 and CDR2 sequences are LNHDA and SQIVND (reference sequence). The CDR3 is 17 amino acids. The CDR3 DNA is TGTGCCAGTAGTATAGGCACTCGATGGACAGGAAATCAGCCCCAGCATTTT. It specifies CASSIGTRWTGNQPQHF. Full variable domain (rest looked up from reference TRBV19 and TRBJ1-5): DGGITQSPKYLFRKEGQNVTLSCEQNLNHDAMYWYRQDPGQGLRLIYYSQIVNDFQKGDIAEGYSVSREKKESFPLTVTSAQKNPTAFYLCASSIGTRWTGNQPQHFGDGTRLSIL.

The chain carries TRBV28 and TRBJ2-7; TRBD1 matches 9 bases. Germline lookup yields CDR1 MDHEN and CDR2 SYDVKM. This CDR3 spans 15 amino acids. V lost 3 bases, J lost 2 bases, and 5 bases stayed unmatched. The CDR3 sequence is CASSLGGQGPYEQYF. The CDR3 DNA reads TGTGCCAGCAGTTTGGGCGGACAGGGGCCCTACGAGCAGTACTTC.

This rearrangement joins TRBV12-5 to TRBJ2-1; D ambiguous. CDR3 size: 17 residues. The germline V and J ends were trimmed by 1 base and 0 bases, with 13 bases remaining between them. Germline V gene sequence: CDR1 LGHNT, CDR2 FRNRAP. The CDR3 region is CASGLAPLTSSYNEQFF. In DNA form, the CDR3 reads TGTGCTAGTGGTTTGGCCCCCTTGACGAGCTCCTACAATGAGCAGTTCTTC.

V is TRBV5-1 and J is TRBJ2-1, with D possibly being TRBD1 (6 bases). V lost 1 base, J lost 7 bases, and 15 bases lay in between. Looked up from germline, CDR1 is SGHRS and CDR2 is YFSETQ. The CDR3 has 15 amino acids. The CDR3 loop reads CASSLSDRPENEQFF. CDR3 bases: TGCGCCAGCAGCTTGAGCGACAGGCCAGAGAATGAGCAGTTCTTC.

Comment on this clone: Other DNA sequences in the sample encode the same CDR3. This chain joins TRBV14 and TRBJ2-1, with a tentative D call TRBD2 (5 bases). This CDR3 is built from 15 residues. CDR1 is SGHDN, CDR2 FVKESK, per germline. Trimming pared 3 bases from V and 3 bases from J, leaving 12 bases between. The CDR3 DNA is TGTGCCAGCAGCCAGGAGCGGACCCTCTACAATGAGCAGTTCTTC. It specifies CASSQERTLYNEQFF.

On this clone: Within the sample, other DNA sequences also encode this same CDR3. The chain uses TRBV28 and TRBJ2-7; a possible D gene is TRBD2 (5 bases). Trimming removed 6 bases at V and 4 bases at J, with 13 bases between. Germline CDR1 and CDR2: MDHEN and SYDVKM. The length of the CDR3 is 13 residues. CDR3 sequence: CASSPRGSYEQYF. CDR3 DNA sequence: TGTGCCAGCAGCCCACGGGGTTCGTACGAGCAGTACTTC.

This chain links TRBV6-1 with TRBJ2-7, with TRBD2 identical over 9 bases. The trim removed 2 bases at V and 5 bases at J, leaving 10 bases unmatched. The CDR3 covers 16 residues. Germline lookup yields CDR1 MNHNS and CDR2 SASEGT. The CDR3 reads CASSEWVLREGHEQYF. The DNA of the CDR3 is TGTGCCAGCAGTGAATGGGTGCTGCGGGAGGGCCACGAGCAGTACTTC.

The CDR3 region has the DNA TGTGCCAGCAGCTACGGACTAGCGGGAGGGGGGCAGTTCTTC. This gives the protein CASSYGLAGGGQFF. The rearrangement joins TRBV5-4 to TRBJ2-1; TRBD2 matches 15 bases. The ends lost 3 bases at V and 12 bases at J; junction bases unmatched: 4. From germline, CDR1 is SGHNT and CDR2 YYREEE (reference sequence). The CDR3 runs to 14 residues.

V and J are TRBV18 and TRBJ1-3; 7 nucleotides match TRBD1. Per the germline V gene, CDR1 is KGHSH and CDR2 is LQKENI. CDR3 length equals 15 residues. Germline trimming cut 2 bases from V and 0 bases from J; bases unmatched to any gene: 1. This CDR3 is CASSPNRGSGNTIYF. The CDR3 nucleotides are TGTGCCAGCTCACCAAACAGGGGCTCTGGAAACACCATATATTTT.

The chain joins TRBV5-6 to TRBJ1-1; weak D call: TRBD1 (6 bases). There are 14 residues in the CDR3. Trimming stripped 6 bases from V and 6 bases from J, with 18 bases between. Germline loops: CDR1 SGHDT, CDR2 YYEEEE. In DNA form, the CDR3 reads TGTGCCAGCATCTCGGGGGGCCCGCGGGCTGAAGCTTTCTTT. This encodes CASISGGPRAEAFF. Full variable domain (remainder filled in from reference TRBV5-6 and TRBJ1-1): DAGVTQSPTHLIKTRGQQVTLRCSPKSGHDTVSWYQQALGQGPQFIFQYYEEEERQRGNFPDRFSGHQFPNYSSELNVNALLLGDSALYLCASISGGPRAEAFFGQGTRLTVV.

The chain carries TRBV7-9 and TRBJ1-4; 7 bases fit TRBD1. J gave up 8 bases and V 5 bases, and 8 bases lay outside the gene matches. The germline gives CDR1 SEHNR, CDR2 FQNEAQ (reference sequence). The length of the CDR3 is 14 residues. As DNA, the CDR3 is TGTGCCAGCAGCCCAGGGGGAGGGGAAGAAAAACTGTTTTTT. This sequence encodes CASSPGGGEEKLFF.

This chain uses TRBV10-3 with TRBJ1-5; weak D call: TRBD1 (5 bases). The CDR3 covers 15 residues. The V gene lost 0 bases and the J gene lost 6 bases, with 12 bases spanning the gap. Germline CDR1 ENHRY, CDR2 SYGVKD. This CDR3 reads CAISESGGDSQPQHF. CDR3 DNA sequence: TGTGCCATCAGTGAGTCGGGGGGGGATTCTCAGCCCCAGCATTTT.

The V gene is TRBV4-3, the J gene TRBJ2-1; 8 positions agree with TRBD2. CDR3 length: 15 amino acids. J gave up 8 bases and V 0 bases, and 6 bases lay outside the gene matches. CDR1 is LGHNA, CDR2 YSLEER, per germline. The CDR3, as DNA: TGCGCCAGCAGCCAAGATATTGGGACTAGAGATGAGCAGTTCTTC. The encoded protein is CASSQDIGTRDEQFF.

This clone has just one count. The chain uses TRBV30 and TRBJ2-7; 8 bases align to TRBD1. The germline CDR1 and CDR2 sequences are GTSNPN and SVGIG (reference sequence). The CDR3 sequence is 11 residues long. V shed 7 bases, J shed 12 bases, and the junction held 11 bases outside the gene matches. CDR3 residues: CASIKDRAVYF. For the CDR3, the DNA is TGTGCCTCTATTAAGGACAGGGCGGTGTACTTC.

The genes are TRBV7-9 and TRBJ2-1, with 10 bases identical to TRBD1. Germline-derived CDR1 and CDR2 are SEHNR and FQNEAQ (reference sequence). J lost 6 bases, V lost 6 bases, and 5 bases had no gene match. CDR3 length: 14 amino acids. The CDR3 DNA reads as TGTGCCAGCAGTTCCCGGGACAGGGGCAATGAGCAGTTCTTC. Residues: CASSSRDRGNEQFF.

Details on this clone: Other DNA sequences in this specimen translate into the identical CDR3. CDR3 region: CASSLARNSYNEQFF. The CDR3 region has the DNA TGCGCCAGCAGCTTGGCCCGGAACTCCTACAATGAGCAGTTCTTC. The chain employs TRBV5-1 and TRBJ2-1; D remains unclear. V lost 0 bases, J lost 0 bases, and 7 bases lay in between. The CDR3 totals 15 residues. Germline V gene data show CDR1 as SGHRS and CDR2 as YFSETQ.

The chain couples TRBV10-1 to TRBJ2-7; possible D gene TRBD2, 6 bases. V was pared by 5 bases and J by 6 bases, with 17 bases between. Germline loops: CDR1 WNHNN, CDR2 SYGVQD (reference sequence). The CDR3 is 14 amino acids. DNA for the CDR3: TGCGCCAGCAGTCTCAGCCGGGGGTCGGGCGAGCAGTACTTC. The encoded protein is CASSLSRGSGEQYF.

V is TRBV5-1 and J is TRBJ2-1; 10 bases are shared with TRBD2. Per the germline V gene, CDR1 is SGHRS and CDR2 is YFSETQ. Germline trimming cut 5 bases from V and 6 bases from J; bases unmatched to any gene: 14. The CDR3 is made up of 17 amino acids. CDR3 in DNA: TGCGCCAGCAGGTCGACCAGCGGGAGGGCCATAGGCAATGAGCAGTTCTTC. Its translation: CASRSTSGRAIGNEQFF.

V usage is TRBV7-2 and J usage is TRBJ2-7, with a possible D match to TRBD1 (5 bases). The CDR3 length is 12 residues. Germline lookup yields CDR1 SGHTA and CDR2 FQGNSA. Trimming cost V 5 bases and J 3 bases, with 8 bases left between them. The CDR3 sequence: CASSRTNYEQYF. The CDR3 region has the DNA TGTGCCAGCAGCCGGACAAACTACGAGCAGTACTTC.